This TCR beta chain was sequenced in a study of cytomegalovirus exposure and HLA in healthy donors. The PCR contained 60 Vbeta and 13 Jbeta primers. The assay was immunoSEQ multiplex PCR, and TCRdb's table has in-frame clones only and misses some. Among under 130,000 clones listed, 70% were seen once. Study-wide results and caveats: In a later analysis, TCR beta V- and J-gene trimming was associated with a missense DCLRE1C variant. Sequencing had likely introduced a cluster of highly shared sequence variants as an artifact. Researchers reported in a later analysis that common viral pathogens appeared linked to several top clusters. HLA alleles showed associations with some 17,000 TCR beta sequences in a later analysis, at a 0.05 false discovery rate.

A remark on this clone: Its antigen is still unknown.

Trimming removed 4 bases from V and 9 bases from J, with 19 bases in between. The CDR3 totals 15 residues. Germline CDR1 is MNHEY and CDR2 is SMNVEV (reference sequence). This sequence was found in a man aged 35 to 55 in good health and CMV-seropositive. This chain uses TRBV27 with TRBJ1-5; the D is unclear. The specimen sequenced was PBMCs. Written as DNA, the CDR3 is TGTGCCAGCAGTTCCAGCGAGGGTACGGGGAGGCCCCAGCATTTT. Its protein product is CASSSSEGTGRPQHF.